This T cell receptor beta chain stems from a study of liver allograft versus peripheral blood T cells. The overall study: Transplanted livers held T cell receptor repertoires, and these were compared with repertoires in recipients' peripheral blood.

Points on this clonotype: Its cognate antigen is unknown.

Germline-derived CDR1 and CDR2 are DFQATT and SNEGSKA (reference sequence). The CDR3 covers 14 residues. V lost 3 bases and J lost 4, with 14 bases in between. TCRdb analysed the reads with MiXCR anew, one entry per CDR3 protein. The table shows around 15,000 distinct CDR3 sequences, with approximately 20% occurring only once. The study's findings and limits: Intragraft T cell receptor repertoires of liver allografts were reported to differ from peripheral blood repertoires.

V is TRBV20-1 and J is TRBJ2-3; no firm D call. The sequence derives from a human patient who had a liver transplant. Among the T cells, some may be from the graft donor. The DNA of the CDR3 is TGCAGTGCTAGGAGAAATGTCCCCGCAGATACGCAGTATTTT. Its protein is CSARRNVPADTQYF.